This TCR beta chain was profiled in a study of blood T cell repertoires in COVID-19. In this sample, this clone turned up a few times. V was pared by 0 bases and J by 2 bases, with 5 bases between. Germline V gives CDR1 LGHNA, CDR2 YSLEER. The CDR3 is made up of 13 amino acids. Authors' processing steps: Reference gene primers were amplified, and this amplification served to estimate nucleated cell counts. Profiled with immunoSEQ multiplex PCR; TCRdb holds only in-frame clones, not every one. Clone size and the V and J calls come from that table; the DNA yielded D and trimming. The sample records tens of thousands of clones, about 74% being singletons. Patients of the Seattle cohort, enrolled during active infection, were followed longitudinally.

The chain employs TRBV4-3 and TRBJ2-7; D not resolved. Sequenced: peripheral blood. This receptor was identified in a man between 65 and 85 years old with COVID-19, enrolled during active disease. The CDR3 DNA reads TGCGCCAGCAGCCAAGATATAGCCTACGAGCAGTACTTC. Amino acid sequence: CASSQDIAYEQYF.